This T cell receptor (beta chain) is drawn from a study of OX40 agonist ivuxolimab in advanced cancers. Background on the whole study: Ivuxolimab, which targeted the costimulatory receptor OX40 (CD134), was an agonistic, fully human IgG2 monoclonal antibody. The paper reports the monotherapy dose-escalation portion (N of about 50 patients) of the phase I ivuxolimab trial. In the dose-escalation cohort, more than 75% of patients were male, and the mean age was roughly 60 years, with a range of about 23 to 90. Of the approximately 50 dose-escalation patients, hepatocellular carcinoma was present in about 20, melanoma in roughly 15, renal cell carcinoma in 9 and head and neck cancer in 9. Patients were allowed to have had prior anti-PD-1, anti-PD-L1 or anti-CTLA-4 therapy, and more than 30% of the dose-escalation patients had previously received checkpoint inhibitors. Partial responses were achieved by three dose-escalation patients, of whom one had hepatocellular carcinoma and two had cutaneous melanoma. Intravenous ivuxolimab was administered to patients every 2 weeks at six dose levels: 0.01, 0.1, 0.3, 1.5, 3 and 10 mg/kg. Peripheral TCRbeta sequencing was intended to test whether TCR sequence diversity was altered and clonal T-cell expansion was caused by ivuxolimab.

With respect to this clone: Its antigen remains undetermined. Qualities for individual bases were not recorded, and no much larger clone is one base off.

The trial excluded patients who had a history of autoimmune disease or who were on systemic immunosuppression. Peripheral blood for TCR sequencing was collected from all dose cohorts at baseline, on cycle 4 day 1, and on cycle 7 day 1. The samples were drawn from a first-in-human, open-label, multicenter phase I dose-escalation trial of ivuxolimab. Adults with locally advanced or metastatic head and neck squamous cell, hepatocellular, melanoma or renal cell carcinoma were enrolled in the trial. CD4+ and CD8+ T cells were sorted separately from peripheral blood before TCR sequencing. Genomic DNA was extracted from sorted cells for sequencing of the TCRbeta CDR3 region. The immunoSEQ Assay was used for sequencing of TCRbeta CDR3 regions. The immuneACCESS repertoire file appears here via TCRdb, limited to in-frame rearrangements. These files lack a portion of the clones; in checked studies, under half of the deficit traces to unresolved V genes, and the cause of the others is not known. This sample is represented by about 70,000 clones; around nine tenths of them were singletons. The ten largest clones add up to more than 7.5% of the sample.

Study-wide conclusions, independent of this receptor: Antigen specificity was not determined for the clonally expanded peripheral T cells. Low levels of normalized T-cell clonal expansion were also seen in some patients who did not respond. At doses of 0.1 to 3.0 mg/kg, clonal expansion of both CD4+ and CD8+ T cells in blood was seen between baseline and week 6. After ivuxolimab, CD8+ T cells had more expanded clones than CD4+ T cells on average. In partial responders in the 0.1-3.0 mg/kg groups, normalized peripheral clonal expansion was found to be among the lowest, especially among CD8+ T cells.

This sequence originates from an adult with an advanced solid tumor such as melanoma, head and neck, liver or kidney cancer. The material was CD4+ or CD8+ T cells sorted from blood, obtained in a trial of the OX40 agonist ivuxolimab.

The CDR3 region reads CASSLWGLADLMTDTQYF. The DNA reads TGTGCCAGCAGTTTATGGGGACTAGCGGACCTCATGACAGATACGCAGTATTTT. The rearranged segments are TRBV27 and TRBJ2-3; 11 middle bases align to TRBD2. V and J are trimmed by 1 base and 3 bases, and the gene matches miss 9 bases of the junction. Sequences MNHEY (CDR1) and SMNVEV (CDR2) are obtained from the germline V gene (reference sequence). Taken from cysteine to phenylalanine, the CDR3 has 18 residues. Of the read, only the CDR3 DNA is kept; its 54 bases are in frame from base 1.